This record covers a single T cell receptor beta chain. Its antigen is not known. Germline values: CDR1 SGHTA, CDR2 FQGNSA. The ends lost 4 bases at V and 4 bases at J; junction bases unmatched: 9. There are 17 residues in the CDR3. One entry per CDR3 protein results from TCRdb running MiXCR on the RACE reads. The table has about 110,000 distinct CDR3 sequences, less than 10% seen once; the top ten hold 3.1%. The sample originates from a study of human T cells and chemical hapten exposure. General observations from the study: The count of PT1 expanded TCRs correlated positively with patch test score.

Documented time point: patch test 2, 6 weeks after DPC sensitization. As for treatment: therapeutic diphenylcyclopropenone sensitization with weekly scalp DPC. The chain joins TRBV7-2 to TRBJ2-3; 12 bases match TRBD2. The TCR comes from a woman between 40 and 50 years old with alopecia areata. Some clones in this sample may be carry-over from other donors' samples. Here the sequenced sample was whole blood, taken in connection with sensitization to the hapten diphenylcyclopropenone (DPC). CDR3 region: CASSSDQLAGGPDTQYF. The CDR3 nucleotides are TGTGCCAGCAGCTCAGATCAGCTAGCGGGGGGGCCAGATACGCAGTATTTT.